These 18 T cell receptor beta chains originate from one sample sequenced in a study of high-grade serous ovarian cancer treatment subgroups. TCRdb keeps only in-frame clones here, not all; method: immunoSEQ multiplex PCR. This sample carries roughly 20,000 clones, 75% of them seen once, and the ten largest clones take approximately 6.4%. Tumor samples were taken before definitive surgery or chemotherapy. Material for sequencing was tumor tissue. The source of these receptors is a human donor with high-grade serous ovarian cancer.

CDR3 region: CASSLDWPGENTGELFF. The CDR3 nucleotides read TGTGCCAGCAGCTTAGATTGGCCAGGGGAGAACACCGGGGAGCTGTTTTTT. This rearrangement joins TRBV11-3 to TRBJ2-2; maybe TRBD1 (6 bases). Trimming removed 0 bases from V and 1 base from J, with 12 bases in between. Germline V gene lookup returns CDR1 SGHNT and CDR2 YENEEA. The CDR3 consists of 17 residues.

A few counts support this clone. The V and J genes are TRBV5-1 and TRBJ2-5; 9 bases match TRBD2. Trimming at V came to 0 bases and at J to 2 bases, leaving 5 bases not matched to a gene. This CDR3 region has 16 residues. The germline V gene has CDR1 SGHRS and CDR2 YFSETQ. CDR3 coding DNA: TGCGCCAGCAGCTTGGGTTCTAGCGGGAAACAAGAGACCCAGTACTTC. Its protein is CASSLGSSGKQETQYF. The whole variable domain, remainder taken from reference TRBV5-1 and TRBJ2-5, is KAGVTQTPRYLIKTRGQQVTLSCSPISGHRSVSWYQQTPGQGLQFLFEYFSETQRNKGNFPGRFSGRQFSNSRSEMNVSTLELGDSALYLCASSLGSSGKQETQYFGPGTRLLVL.

The rearrangement joins TRBV6-1 to TRBJ1-1; the D is unclear. Trimming shortened V by 4 bases and J by 0 bases, and 12 bases separated the two germline ends. This CDR3 is built from 15 residues. The germline gives CDR1 MNHNS, CDR2 SASEGT. The CDR3 bases are TGTGCCAGCAGTGGCCCTGGCACCTTGAACACTGAAGCTTTCTTT. Protein product: CASSGPGTLNTEAFF.

V and J are TRBV27 and TRBJ2-1; no clear D. V was shortened by 0 bases and J by 5 bases, with 8 bases between the two germline ends. The CDR3 is 14 residues long. Germline V gene sequence: CDR1 MNHEY, CDR2 SMNVEV (reference sequence). This CDR3 reads CASSLSRSNNEQFF. The CDR3 DNA reads TGTGCCAGCAGTTTATCGCGGTCCAACAATGAGCAGTTCTTC.

The chain combines TRBV27 with TRBJ2-7; maybe TRBD2 (7 bases). The germline gives CDR1 MNHEY, CDR2 SMNVEV (reference sequence). Trimming pared 7 bases from V and 2 bases from J, leaving 15 bases between. This CDR3 comprises 14 residues. The CDR3 is CASKGGGAAYEQYF. CDR3 sequence (DNA): TGTGCCAGCAAAGGGGGGGGAGCGGCCTACGAGCAGTACTTC.

In this sample, this clone turned up a few times. V usage is TRBV9 and J usage is TRBJ2-2; unclear D gene. The CDR3 contains 14 residues. The germline gives CDR1 SGDLS, CDR2 YYNGEE. V lost 4 bases and J lost 0, with 7 bases in between. CDR3 residues: CASSLQTNTGELFF. CDR3 sequence (DNA): TGTGCCAGCAGCCTCCAGACGAACACCGGGGAGCTGTTTTTT.

The chain employs TRBV5-8 and TRBJ2-2; 11 bases agree with TRBD2. This CDR3 is built from 15 residues. The V gene's germline CDR1 is SGHTS and CDR2 YDEGEE. J gave up 4 bases and V 4 bases, and 3 bases lay outside the gene matches. CDR3 residues: CASSRGTSGTGELFF. CDR3 bases: TGTGCCAGCAGCCGAGGGACTAGCGGCACCGGGGAGCTGTTTTTT.

V gene TRBV11-3 combines with J gene TRBJ1-1, with a possible D match to TRBD1 (5 bases). Germline CDR1 reads SGHNT; CDR2 reads YENEEA. V shed 4 bases and J shed 10 bases, with 13 bases lying between them. The CDR3 is 12 amino acids. The DNA for the CDR3 is TGTGCCAGCAGCTCCCGTGAGGGGCGAGCTTTCTTT. It encodes CASSSREGRAFF. The full variable domain, with the rest looked up from reference TRBV11-3 and TRBJ1-1, is EAGVVQSPRYKIIEKKQPVAFWCNPISGHNTLYWYLQNLGQGPELLIRYENEEAVDDSQLPKDRFSAERLKGVDSTLKIQPAELGDSAVYLCASSSREGRAFFGQGTRLTVV.

This clone has a single count. This rearrangement joins TRBV7-2 to TRBJ2-3; 11 bases match TRBD2. With V trimmed by 5 bases and J by 2 bases, 6 bases remained unmatched. Germline CDR1 and CDR2: SGHTA and FQGNSA. The CDR3 totals 16 residues. CDR3 bases: TGTGCCAGCAGCCTAAGACTAGCGGGGATCACAGATACGCAGTATTTT. It translates to CASSLRLAGITDTQYF.

The genes are TRBV30 and TRBJ1-1, with D maybe TRBD1 (6 bases). The germline V gene has CDR1 GTSNPN and CDR2 SVGIG (reference sequence). The CDR3 runs to 16 residues. V lost 3 bases to trimming and J lost 5 bases, with 22 bases between them. Here the CDR3 reads CAWSPGGPGARTEAFF. DNA for the CDR3: TGTGCCTGGAGCCCTGGGGGTCCGGGGGCCAGAACTGAAGCTTTCTTT.

The V and J genes are TRBV27 and TRBJ1-5; D perhaps matches TRBD1 (5 bases). CDR1 is MNHEY, CDR2 SMNVEV, per germline (reference sequence). This CDR3 contains 15 residues. Trimming took off 3 bases at V and 2 bases at J, with 11 bases between the two ends. The chain's CDR3 is CASSFLGAGNQPQHF. The CDR3, as DNA: TGTGCCAGCAGTTTCCTCGGGGCTGGCAATCAGCCCCAGCATTTT.

This rearrangement joins TRBV9 to TRBJ1-2, with D possibly TRBD1 on 6 matching bases. Germline V CDR1 and CDR2: SGDLS, YYNGEE. The V end was cut by 3 bases, the J end by 0 bases, with 12 bases between. The CDR3 is 15 amino acids. Here the CDR3 DNA reads TGTGCCAGCAGCGCCCAAGGGGGGTCTAACTATGGCTACACCTTC. Translation: CASSAQGGSNYGYTF.

This clone was counted a single time. The V call is TRBV6-5, the J call TRBJ1-1; D is unclear. The germline V gene encodes CDR1 MNHEY and CDR2 SVGAGI. The CDR3 is 10 amino acids. Trimming removed 5 bases from V and 7 bases from J, with 5 bases in between. CDR3 nucleotide sequence: TGTGCCAGCAGTGAGGGTGAAGCTTTCTTT. Encoded protein: CASSEGEAFF.

The chain combines TRBV25-1 with TRBJ2-1; 7 nucleotides align to TRBD1. The J segment lost 4 bases and the V segment lost 4 bases, leaving 10 bases of the junction unmatched. Looked up from germline, CDR1 is MGHDK and CDR2 is SYGVNS. This CDR3 spans 16 amino acids. The CDR3 spells CASSATTGTVYNEQFF. CDR3 DNA: TGTGCCAGCAGTGCGACCACCGGGACAGTTTACAATGAGCAGTTCTTC.

This chain joins TRBV20-1 and TRBJ1-1; D gene uncertain. Germline V gene lookup returns CDR1 DFQATT and CDR2 SNEGSKA (reference sequence). V lost 8 bases and J lost 8, with 15 bases in between. The CDR3 runs to 11 residues. The CDR3 sequence: CSLSSDPEAFF. In DNA form, the CDR3 reads TGCAGTTTAAGTAGTGATCCGGAAGCTTTCTTT.

The chain recombines TRBV7-9 with TRBJ1-2, with TRBD1 matching over 8 bases. Germline CDR1 SEHNR, CDR2 FQNEAQ (reference sequence). The V gene end was trimmed by 1 base and the J gene end by 6 bases; junction bases not matched to a gene: 4. The CDR3 runs to 14 residues. The chain's CDR3 is CASSLGQGADGYTF. For the CDR3, the DNA is TGTGCCAGCAGCTTAGGGCAGGGGGCGGATGGCTACACCTTC.

Written as DNA, the CDR3 is TGTGCCAGCAGCGCCCAGGGGGAGACCCAGTACTTC. It yields the protein CASSAQGETQYF. V and J are TRBV7-6 and TRBJ2-5, with D possibly matching TRBD1 (6 bases). Germline V gene data show CDR1 as SGHVS and CDR2 as FNYEAQ. The V gene lost 5 bases and the J gene lost 5 bases, with 9 bases spanning the gap. There are 12 residues in the CDR3.

This clone was counted between two and nine times. The chain combines TRBV7-2 with TRBJ1-2, with TRBD1 matching over 11 bases. The CDR3 contains 14 residues. V lost 1 base to trimming and J lost 7 bases; unmatched junction nucleotides: 2. Germline V lookup: CDR1 SGHTA, CDR2 FQGNSA. CDR3 in amino acids: CASSLGTGGLGYTF. CDR3 bases: TGTGCCAGCAGCTTAGGGACAGGGGGCCTTGGCTACACCTTC.